This T cell receptor (beta chain) was captured by sequencing in a study of CXCR3-negative and CXCR3-positive naive CD8 T cells. Study as a whole: Total TRB output reached about 135 million reads, about 1.5 +/- 0.3 million per library. Overall study results and limits: CXCR3-negative naive cells had less hydrophobic TRB CDR3s than did CXCR3-positive naive cells. Naive cells that were CXCR3-negative or CXCR3-positive used TRBV-TRBJ genes alike, while memory cells diverged.

Libraries were UMI-labeled 5' RACE TRB cDNA. Each CDR3 protein gets one entry in TCRdb, which reprocessed the 5' RACE reads and gives no DNA. With around 63,000 distinct CDR3 sequences in the sample, the ten largest clones hold around 4.9%. Germline CDR1 LGHNA, CDR2 YSLEER. The CDR3 has 14 residues. As concerns this clonotype: Its target is unknown.

This clonotype originated in a human donor in good health. Some clones in this sample may be carry-over from other donors' samples. V is TRBV4-3 and J is TRBJ1-1. Sequencing input: naive CXCR3+ CD8+ T cells from blood. As to subset: CD45RO-CCR7+CD27+CD95- naive CD8+ T cells expressing CXCR3 (TNR3+). The CDR3 loop is CASSQEKEFTEAFF.